Each of the 13 T cell receptor beta chains below was sequenced from the same sample in a study of T cell repertoires in cytomegalovirus infection. For these receptors, no antigen is known. From the reads, TCRdb called clonotypes with MiXCR, one entry per CDR3 protein. The repertoire holds a few hundred thousand distinct CDR3 sequences, with about 29% as singletons. Sequenced here: cultured PBMCs, sampled from culture after CMV antigen stimulation. These receptors were obtained from a human donor in good health (CMV status not recorded). Some clones in this sample may be carry-over from other donors' samples.

This clonotype appeared a few times. The V gene is TRBV29-1, the J gene TRBJ1-4; a possible D gene is TRBD1 (5 bases). CDR3 length equals 15 residues. V lost 4 bases and J 0 bases, leaving 12 bases between the germline ends. The germline V gene encodes CDR1 SQVTM and CDR2 ANQGSEA. CDR3 DNA: TGCAGCGTTGTCGAGTTAGGGGCAACTAATGAAAAACTGTTTTTT. The encoded protein is CSVVELGATNEKLFF.

V gene TRBV2 combines with J gene TRBJ1-1; TRBD1 matches 8 bases. Germline loops: CDR1 SNHLY, CDR2 FYNNEI. CDR3 length: 15 amino acids. With V trimmed by 3 bases and J by 0 bases, 3 bases remained unmatched. DNA of the CDR3: TGTGCCAGCAGTGACGAGGACAGGGTGAACACTGAAGCTTTCTTT. Translating gives CASSDEDRVNTEAFF.

The chain recombines TRBV18 with TRBJ1-5, with D perhaps matching TRBD1 (5 bases). Looked up from germline, CDR1 is KGHSH and CDR2 is LQKENI. This CDR3 comprises 15 residues. The ends were cut back, 3 bases at V and 5 bases at J, with 14 bases in the middle. The CDR3 protein is CASSPTGLPDQPQHF. CDR3 sequence (DNA): TGTGCCAGCTCACCTACAGGTCTACCAGATCAGCCCCAGCATTTT.

This sequence joins TRBV15 and TRBJ1-5, with 9 bases identical to TRBD1. This CDR3 has 14 amino acids. Losses at the gene ends were 8 bases for V and 7 bases for J; bases not matched to a gene: 9. Germline values: CDR1 LNHNV, CDR2 YYDKDF (reference sequence). The CDR3 DNA reads TGTGCCACCTCGAGGACAGGGGAGGACCAGCCCCAGCATTTT. As protein: CATSRTGEDQPQHF. Combining the CDR3 with reference TRBV15 and TRBJ1-5 gives the whole variable domain DAMVIQNPRYQVTQFGKPVTLSCSQTLNHNVMYWYQQKSSQAPKLLFHYYDKDFNNEADTPDNFQSRRPNTSFCFLDIRSPGLGDTAMYLCATSRTGEDQPQHFGDGTRLSIL.

This clonotype was seen a single time. The chain uses TRBV15 and TRBJ1-2; D may be TRBD1 (6 bases). The CDR3 is made up of 16 amino acids. Germline values: CDR1 LNHNV, CDR2 YYDKDF (reference sequence). Trimming removed 0 bases at V and 8 bases at J, with 19 bases between. The CDR3 nucleotides read TGTGCCACCAGCAGAGATGCGGGGGCCGGGTGGATAGGCTACACCTTC. Residues: CATSRDAGAGWIGYTF.

The rearrangement uses TRBV5-6 and TRBJ2-2, with a weak D call TRBD1 (6 bases). The CDR3 contains 13 residues. Germline V gives CDR1 SGHDT, CDR2 YYEEEE. Between the trimmed V and J ends, which lost 3 bases and 6 bases, there was a span of 9 bases. CDR3: CASSSGQPGELFF. Here the CDR3 DNA reads TGTGCCAGCAGCTCTGGACAGCCCGGGGAGCTGTTTTTT. Looking up the rest from reference TRBV5-6 and TRBJ2-2 gives the full variable domain: DAGVTQSPTHLIKTRGQQVTLRCSPKSGHDTVSWYQQALGQGPQFIFQYYEEEERQRGNFPDRFSGHQFPNYSSELNVNALLLGDSALYLCASSSGQPGELFFGEGSRLTVL.

This clonotype was observed a few times. The chain recombines TRBV7-2 with TRBJ2-2, with 8 bases lining up with TRBD2. Unmatched junction bases numbered 1, after V lost 0 bases and J lost 1 base. The CDR3 length is 16 residues. Per germline, CDR1 SGHTA and CDR2 FQGNSA. This CDR3 reads CASSLASGRNTGELFF. CDR3 nucleotide sequence: TGTGCCAGCAGCTTAGCAAGCGGGAGGAACACCGGGGAGCTGTTTTTT.

This chain links TRBV15 with TRBJ2-1; weak D call: TRBD1 (6 bases). Trimming removed 0 bases at V and 12 bases at J, with 6 bases between. CDR3 length equals 11 residues. The germline gives CDR1 LNHNV, CDR2 YYDKDF (reference sequence). CDR3 residues: CATSREDRQFF. CDR3 bases: TGTGCCACCAGCAGAGAGGACAGGCAGTTCTTC. The complete variable domain, with remaining parts taken from reference TRBV15 and TRBJ2-1, reads DAMVIQNPRYQVTQFGKPVTLSCSQTLNHNVMYWYQQKSSQAPKLLFHYYDKDFNNEADTPDNFQSRRPNTSFCFLDIRSPGLGDTAMYLCATSREDRQFFGPGTRLTVL.

The rearrangement joins TRBV7-8 to TRBJ1-5, with 8 bases lining up with TRBD1. Germline V gene data show CDR1 as SGHVS and CDR2 as FQNEAQ. V shed 3 bases and J 3 bases; nucleotides not matched to a gene: 7. The CDR3 is 16 residues long. For the CDR3, the DNA is TGTGCCAGCAGCTTGAGAGGACAGGGAAACAATCAGCCCCAGCATTTT. This encodes CASSLRGQGNNQPQHF.

This clonotype has only a few counts. V usage is TRBV5-5 and J usage is TRBJ1-4, with a possible D match to TRBD1 (6 bases). Germline CDR1 and CDR2: SGHKS and YYEKEE (reference sequence). The CDR3 covers 15 residues. V was pared by 5 bases and J by 2 bases, with 13 bases between. The CDR3 is CASRRRGQTNEKLFF. The CDR3 DNA sequence: TGTGCCAGCAGGCGAAGAGGACAGACTAATGAAAAACTGTTTTTT.

CDR3 protein: CASKIGMAVYEQYF. CDR3 bases: TGTGCCAGCAAAATTGGGATGGCTGTCTACGAGCAGTACTTC. The rearrangement joins TRBV12-3 or TRBV12-4 to TRBJ2-7, with unresolved D. This CDR3 is built from 14 residues. V was cut by 7 bases and J by 3 bases, with 16 bases left in between.

V gene TRBV6-6 combines with J gene TRBJ2-2, with 10 nucleotides matching TRBD2. After removal of 7 bases from V and 5 bases from J, the junction contained 7 bases not matched to a gene. CDR3 length equals 15 residues. Germline V lookup: CDR1 MNHNY, CDR2 SVGAGI (reference sequence). The DNA for the CDR3 is TGTGCCAGCACCAGGGCTAGCGGGAGAACCGGGGAGCTGTTTTTT. This translates into CASTRASGRTGELFF.

This clonotype was counted at least ten times. The V and J genes are TRBV13 and TRBJ2-3, with 8 bases matching TRBD2. In germline, CDR1 is PRHDT, CDR2 FYEKMQ (reference sequence). This CDR3 is 14 amino acids long. Trimming at V came to 5 bases and at J to 6 bases, leaving 7 bases not matched to a gene. The CDR3 coding sequence is TGTGCCAGCAGCCTGGGACTAGAGGTCGATACGCAGTATTTT. This gives the protein CASSLGLEVDTQYF.